The present T cell receptor beta chain was sequenced within a study of shared clonotypes between healthy human individuals. General study points: Deeper or shallower sequencing was expected to change how clonotypes are shared among donors.

The CDR3 spans 14 residues. V lost 4 bases and J lost 3, with 13 bases in between. CDR1 is SGHTS, CDR2 YDEGEE, per germline. Input per replicate PCR of unsorted PBMC was approximately 300 ng DNA, corresponding to tens of thousands of T cell genomes. Method: immunoSEQ multiplex PCR; TCRdb's copy keeps in-frame clones and lacks some. The table lists 450,000 to 500,000 clones, approximately 81% of them singletons. This clone was found a few times. Its matching antigen is unknown. This TCR was recovered from a middle-aged woman in good health. Some clones in this sample may be carry-over from other donors' samples. The chain carries TRBV5-8 and TRBJ1-1; D is unclear. Sequencing was performed on PBMCs. The CDR3 reads CASSPPGKYTEAFF. The CDR3, as DNA: TGTGCCAGCAGCCCCCCAGGAAAGTACACTGAAGCTTTCTTT.